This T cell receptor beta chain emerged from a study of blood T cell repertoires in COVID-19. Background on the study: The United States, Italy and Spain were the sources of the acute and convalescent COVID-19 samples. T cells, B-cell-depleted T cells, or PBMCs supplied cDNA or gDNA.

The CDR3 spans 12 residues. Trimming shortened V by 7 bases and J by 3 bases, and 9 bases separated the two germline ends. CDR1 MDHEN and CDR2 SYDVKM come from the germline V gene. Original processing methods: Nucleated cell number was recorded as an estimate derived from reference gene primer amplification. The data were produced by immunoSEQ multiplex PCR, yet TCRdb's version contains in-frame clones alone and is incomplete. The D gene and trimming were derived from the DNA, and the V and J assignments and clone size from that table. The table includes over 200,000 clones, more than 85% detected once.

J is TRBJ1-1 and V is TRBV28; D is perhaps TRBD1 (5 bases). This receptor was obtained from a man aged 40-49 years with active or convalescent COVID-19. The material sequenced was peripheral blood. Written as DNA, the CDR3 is TGTGCCAGCACGGGGGGGGACACTGAAGCTTTCTTT. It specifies CASTGGDTEAFF.